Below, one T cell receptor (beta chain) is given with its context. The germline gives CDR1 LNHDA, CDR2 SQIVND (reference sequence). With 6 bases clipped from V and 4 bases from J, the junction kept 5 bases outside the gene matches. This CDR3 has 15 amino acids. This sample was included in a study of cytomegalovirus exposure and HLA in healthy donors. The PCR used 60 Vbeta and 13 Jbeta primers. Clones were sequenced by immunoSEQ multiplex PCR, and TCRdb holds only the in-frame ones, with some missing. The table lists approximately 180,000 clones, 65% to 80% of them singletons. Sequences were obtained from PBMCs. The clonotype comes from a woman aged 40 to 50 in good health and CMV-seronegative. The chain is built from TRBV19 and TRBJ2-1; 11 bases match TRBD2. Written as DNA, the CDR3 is TGTGCCAGTAGCCTCCTAGCGGGAGGTTACAATGAGCAGTTCTTC. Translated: CASSLLAGGYNEQFF.